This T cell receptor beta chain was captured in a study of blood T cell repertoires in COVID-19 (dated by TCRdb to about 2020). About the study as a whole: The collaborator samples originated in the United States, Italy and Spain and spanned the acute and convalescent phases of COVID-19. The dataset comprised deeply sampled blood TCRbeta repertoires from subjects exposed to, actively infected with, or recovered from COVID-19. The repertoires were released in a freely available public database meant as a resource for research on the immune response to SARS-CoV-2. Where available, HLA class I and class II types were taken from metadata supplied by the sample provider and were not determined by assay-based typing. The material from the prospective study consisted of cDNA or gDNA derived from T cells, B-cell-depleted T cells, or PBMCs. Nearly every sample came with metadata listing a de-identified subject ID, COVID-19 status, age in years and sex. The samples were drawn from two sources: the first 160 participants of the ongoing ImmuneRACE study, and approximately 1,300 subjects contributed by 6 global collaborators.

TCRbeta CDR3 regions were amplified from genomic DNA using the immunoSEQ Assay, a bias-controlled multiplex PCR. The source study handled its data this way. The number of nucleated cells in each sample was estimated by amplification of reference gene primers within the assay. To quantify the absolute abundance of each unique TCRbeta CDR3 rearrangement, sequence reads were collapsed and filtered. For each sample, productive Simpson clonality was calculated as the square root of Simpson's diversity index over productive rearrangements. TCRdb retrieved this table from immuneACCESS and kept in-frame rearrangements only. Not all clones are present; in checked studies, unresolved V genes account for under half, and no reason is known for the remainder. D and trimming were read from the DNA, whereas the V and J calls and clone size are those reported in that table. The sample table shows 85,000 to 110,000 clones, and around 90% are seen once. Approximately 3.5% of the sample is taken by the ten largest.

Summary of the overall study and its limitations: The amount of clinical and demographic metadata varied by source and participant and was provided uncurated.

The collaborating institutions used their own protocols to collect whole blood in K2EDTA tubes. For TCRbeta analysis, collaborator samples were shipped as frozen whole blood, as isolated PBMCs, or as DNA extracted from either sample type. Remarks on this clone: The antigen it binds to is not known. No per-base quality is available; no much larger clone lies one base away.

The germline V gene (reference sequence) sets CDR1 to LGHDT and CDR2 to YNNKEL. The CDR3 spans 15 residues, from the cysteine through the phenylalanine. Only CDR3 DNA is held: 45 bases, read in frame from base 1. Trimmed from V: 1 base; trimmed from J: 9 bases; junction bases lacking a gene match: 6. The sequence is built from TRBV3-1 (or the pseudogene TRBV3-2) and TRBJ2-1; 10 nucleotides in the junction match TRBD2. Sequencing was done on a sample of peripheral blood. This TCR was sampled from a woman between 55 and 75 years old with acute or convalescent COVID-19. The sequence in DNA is TGTGCCAGCAGCCAAGTCCTAGCGGGAGTCACTGAGCAGTTCTTC. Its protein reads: CASSQVLAGVTEQFF.